This T cell receptor (beta chain) was sequenced for a study of blood T cell repertoires in COVID-19. Study-level background: Sites across the United States, Italy and Spain contributed samples from acute and convalescent COVID-19. T cells, B-cell-depleted T cells, or PBMCs provided the cDNA or gDNA that served as material.

Original processing notes: Using reference gene primer amplification, nucleated cell counts were estimated. The method was immunoSEQ multiplex PCR; TCRdb's version includes in-frame clones alone and lacks a portion of them. That table supplies the V and J calls and clone size; D and trimming were determined from the DNA. The table includes about 270,000 clones, approximately 86% detected once. The V gene's germline CDR1 is PRHDT and CDR2 FYEKMQ (reference sequence). The CDR3 has 14 residues. Trimming stripped 5 bases from V and 2 bases from J, with 12 bases between. The sample consisted of peripheral blood. The TCR comes from a man in his forties with active or convalescent COVID-19. The genes are TRBV13 and TRBJ1-2, with D perhaps matching TRBD1 (6 bases). As DNA, the CDR3 is TGTGCCAGCAGCCCGATAACAGGGAACTATGGCTACACCTTC. This codes for CASSPITGNYGYTF.